This T cell receptor (beta chain) was found in a study of OX40 agonist ivuxolimab in advanced cancers. Study details: From 23 to 79 years was the age range, with a mean of roughly 59 years, and around 84% were male.

The table came from immunoSEQ multiplex PCR; TCRdb's copy has only in-frame clones and leaves some out. The repertoire holds 25,000 to 40,000 clones, around 84% seen once, with 15% to 25% in the top ten. From germline, CDR1 is WNHNN and CDR2 SYGVQD (reference sequence). V was clipped by 0 bases and J by 5 bases, with 5 bases between them. CDR3 size: 12 residues. Systemic immunosuppression or a history of autoimmune disease excluded patients. The investigators sampled blood at baseline, at cycle 4 day 1, and at cycle 7 day 1. The TCR was taken from an adult with an advanced solid tumor such as melanoma, head and neck, liver or kidney cancer. J is TRBJ2-7 and V is TRBV10-1; no clear D gene. Here the sequenced sample was CD4+ or CD8+ T cells sorted from blood, taken in a trial of the OX40 agonist ivuxolimab. This CDR3 is CASSESAHEQYF. CDR3 in DNA: TGCGCCAGCAGTGAGTCGGCCCACGAGCAGTACTTC.